The 21 T cell receptor beta chains presented below share a single source sample, sequenced in a study of blood T cell repertoires in COVID-19. The assay was immunoSEQ multiplex PCR, and TCRdb's table has in-frame clones only and misses some. The sample includes 70,000 or so clones, over 75% of them seen just once. The sequenced material came from peripheral blood. The receptors shown here come from a man of 80 years or more with acute or convalescent COVID-19.

The gene calls are TRBV21-1 and TRBJ2-2; TRBD2, the D gene given by the table, was not confirmed from the DNA. TRBV21-1 counts as a pseudogene. The CDR3 contains 15 residues. In DNA, the CDR3 is TGTGCCAGCAGCAAAGAAGCGGTCACCACCGGGGAGCTGTTTTTT. Amino acid sequence: CASSKEAVTTGELFF.

The table lists this clone with a few counts. V gene TRBV10-2 combines with J gene TRBJ1-6, with TRBD1 matching 7 bases. Germline-derived CDR1 and CDR2 are WSHSY and SAAADI. This CDR3 is 16 amino acids long. Unmatched junction bases numbered 14, after V lost 6 bases and J lost 9 bases. In DNA, the CDR3 is TGCGCCAGCAGGGGGTCAGGGGGTAGGACGAGTTCACCCCTCCACTTT. The encoded protein is CASRGSGGRTSSPLHF.

Written as DNA, the CDR3 is TGTGCCAGTAAACAGGGGGCGAGATCATGGACTGAAGCTTTCTTT. Translation: CASKQGARSWTEAFF. The chain carries TRBV19 and TRBJ1-1; 9 positions match TRBD1. CDR1 and CDR2 (germline): LNHDA, SQIVND (reference sequence). The CDR3 is 15 residues long. The junction had 11 bases not matched to a gene; V was cut back by 7 bases and J by 5 bases.

This rearrangement joins TRBV2 to TRBJ1-4; D is unclear. Germline V gene lookup returns CDR1 SNHLY and CDR2 FYNNEI. The CDR3 has 13 amino acids. Trimming removed 7 bases at V and 4 bases at J, with 10 bases between. CDR3 sequence reads: CASITDLNEKLFF. The CDR3 nucleotides read TGTGCCAGCATCACAGACCTTAATGAAAAACTGTTTTTT.

The rearrangement joins TRBV27 to TRBJ1-1, with 11 positions matching TRBD1. The CDR3 spans 16 residues. Germline lookup yields CDR1 MNHEY and CDR2 SMNVEV (reference sequence). The J segment lost 3 bases and the V segment lost 0 bases, leaving 3 bases of the junction unmatched. CDR3 sequence (DNA): TGTGCCAGCAGTTTATCTAGGACAGGGGGCTACACTGAAGCTTTCTTT. Translating gives CASSLSRTGGYTEAFF.

The chain uses TRBV6-6 and TRBJ1-2; 7 nucleotides match TRBD1. J lost 8 bases, V lost 4 bases, and 13 bases had no gene match. The length of the CDR3 is 15 residues. Germline lookup yields CDR1 MNHNY and CDR2 SVGAGI (reference sequence). The CDR3 loop is CASSLPGQIGVGYTF. The DNA of the CDR3 is TGTGCCAGCAGTTTGCCGGGACAGATAGGGGTAGGCTACACCTTC.

This clone was observed a handful of times. The J gene is TRBJ1-1, the V gene TRBV10-1, with 7 nucleotides matching TRBD1. V lost 5 bases, J lost 7 bases, and 4 bases stayed unmatched. This CDR3 region has 12 residues. Per germline, CDR1 WNHNN and CDR2 SYGVQD (reference sequence). The CDR3 region is CASSSRQGEAFF. CDR3 nucleotides: TGCGCCAGCAGTTCCCGACAGGGTGAAGCTTTCTTT.

This rearrangement joins TRBV10-1 to TRBJ1-1; 7 bases agree with TRBD1. The CDR3 has 15 amino acids. Germline lookup yields CDR1 WNHNN and CDR2 SYGVQD (reference sequence). With V trimmed by 0 bases and J by 5 bases, 6 bases remained unmatched. In nucleotides, the CDR3 is TGCGCCAGCAGTGAGTCAGGGGGCTCGAGGACTGAAGCTTTCTTT. Translation: CASSESGGSRTEAFF.

DNA for the CDR3: TGTGCCAGCAGCTTCCCGACAGGGCCGGATTCACCCCTCCACTTT. It codes for CASSFPTGPDSPLHF. The V and J genes are TRBV5-8 and TRBJ1-6; TRBD1 matches at 7 bases. This CDR3 has 15 residues. J lost 8 bases, V lost 2 bases, and 7 bases had no gene match. CDR1 is SGHTS and CDR2 is YDEGEE in the germline V gene.

The count of this clone is one. This chain joins TRBV27 and TRBJ2-7, with D perhaps TRBD1 (5 bases). Per germline, CDR1 MNHEY and CDR2 SMNVEV (reference sequence). Between the trimmed V and J ends, which lost 8 bases and 5 bases, there was a span of 16 bases. This CDR3 comprises 13 residues. CDR3 in DNA: TGTGCCAGCGGCTTCCGGGCAGGGAACGAGCAGTACTTC. It specifies CASGFRAGNEQYF.

This clone was counted once. The gene calls are TRBV19 and TRBJ1-4; D perhaps matches TRBD1 (5 bases). This CDR3 region has 14 residues. Trimming left V 2 bases short and J 8 bases short, with 12 bases between. Germline V gives CDR1 LNHDA, CDR2 SQIVND (reference sequence). CDR3 bases: TGTGCCAGTAGTATAACCGGGGGTAAGGAAAAACTGTTTTTT. Its translation: CASSITGGKEKLFF. Combining the CDR3 with reference TRBV19 and TRBJ1-4 gives the whole variable domain DGGITQSPKYLFRKEGQNVTLSCEQNLNHDAMYWYRQDPGQGLRLIYYSQIVNDFQKGDIAEGYSVSREKKESFPLTVTSAQKNPTAFYLCASSITGGKEKLFFGSGTQLSVL.

This chain joins TRBV27 and TRBJ2-1; TRBD2 is a possible D gene (6 bases). V was clipped by 3 bases and J by 14 bases, with 11 bases between them. The CDR3 is made up of 11 amino acids. Germline V lookup: CDR1 MNHEY, CDR2 SMNVEV (reference sequence). The CDR3 sequence: CASSLASVEFF. The CDR3 region has the DNA TGTGCCAGCAGTTTGGCTAGCGTGGAGTTCTTC.

The chain employs TRBV28 and TRBJ1-2; 12 nucleotides agree with TRBD1. Trimming removed 7 bases from V and 8 bases from J; junction bases left unmatched: 11. Per germline, CDR1 MDHEN and CDR2 SYDVKM. The CDR3 extends over 15 amino acids. CDR3: CASTSGTGGVRGYTF. The DNA for the CDR3 is TGTGCCAGCACCTCCGGGACAGGGGGCGTAAGGGGCTACACCTTC.

The chain is built from TRBV6-2 or TRBV6-3 and TRBJ2-5, with 13 bases fitting TRBD2. Germline CDR1 is MNHEY and CDR2 is SVGEGT. The CDR3 consists of 19 residues. The ends lost 0 bases at V and 5 bases at J; junction bases unmatched: 12. The chain's CDR3 is CASSYSEPLAGGRRETQYF. The CDR3 DNA reads as TGTGCCAGCAGTTACTCAGAGCCACTAGCGGGAGGGCGCCGGGAGACCCAGTACTTC.

A single count supports this clone. The V gene is TRBV29-1, the J gene TRBJ2-1, with TRBD2 matching over 10 bases. V was clipped by 3 bases and J by 7 bases; unmatched bases: 3. The CDR3 is 13 amino acids. CDR1 is SQVTM and CDR2 is ANQGSEA in the germline V gene. The CDR3 protein is CSVDSGRVNEQFF. In DNA form, the CDR3 reads TGCAGCGTTGACAGCGGGAGGGTGAATGAGCAGTTCTTC.

The genes are TRBV25-1 and TRBJ1-4; TRBD1 matches at 12 bases. Germline lookup yields CDR1 MGHDK and CDR2 SYGVNS. V was clipped by 4 bases and J by 0 bases; unmatched bases: 3. This CDR3 comprises 17 residues. This chain's CDR3 is CASSGGTGGTTNEKLFF. In nucleotides, the CDR3 is TGTGCCAGCAGTGGTGGGACAGGGGGCACAACTAATGAAAAACTGTTTTTT.

This clone was seen once. The rearrangement joins TRBV9 to TRBJ2-7; tentative D call: TRBD1 (8 bases). Germline V gene sequence: CDR1 SGDLS, CDR2 YYNGEE. With 3 bases removed from V and 2 bases from J, the gap between germline ends came to 15 bases. The CDR3 covers 15 residues. The CDR3 spells CASSAQGDYPYEQYF. As DNA, the CDR3 is TGTGCCAGCAGCGCACAGGGGGACTATCCCTACGAGCAGTACTTC.

The J gene is TRBJ2-1, the V gene TRBV9; D gene ambiguous. CDR3 length: 15 residues. Germline loops: CDR1 SGDLS, CDR2 YYNGEE. Deletions cut 0 bases from V and 2 bases from J, with 9 bases between. The DNA of the CDR3 is TGTGCCAGCAGCGTAGCCACAGACACCTACAATGAGCAGTTCTTC. This gives the protein CASSVATDTYNEQFF.

The chain joins TRBV7-2 to TRBJ1-2; D unclear. V lost 3 bases, J lost 4 bases, and 9 bases lay in between. This CDR3 has 13 amino acids. Per germline, CDR1 SGHTA and CDR2 FQGNSA. The DNA of the CDR3 is TGTGCCAGCAGCTTCGGTCTATCCTATGGCTACACCTTC. Translated, it gives CASSFGLSYGYTF.

The chain is built from TRBV24-1 and TRBJ2-2; 10 nucleotides agree with TRBD2. Looked up from germline, CDR1 is KGHDR and CDR2 is SFDVKD. CDR3 length: 19 amino acids. J lost 4 bases, V lost 5 bases, and 15 bases had no gene match. The CDR3 here is CATSAPVPGAGGPTGELFF. The CDR3 DNA reads TGTGCCACCAGTGCCCCGGTACCGGGAGCGGGAGGGCCCACCGGGGAGCTGTTTTTT.

The V and J genes are TRBV30 and TRBJ1-4, with a possible D match to TRBD1 (5 bases). Between the trimmed V and J ends, which lost 3 bases and 4 bases, there was a span of 9 bases. The germline V gene encodes CDR1 GTSNPN and CDR2 SVGIG (reference sequence). This CDR3 region has 13 residues. The CDR3 region has the DNA TGTGCCTGGAGGGGGCAGCGTAATGAAAAACTGTTTTTT. It encodes CAWRGQRNEKLFF.